This TCR beta chain was found in a study of identical twins. Findings of the study overall: Models predicted less out-of-frame TCR alpha sharing in monozygotic twins than was found. For cord blood, abundant beta clonotypes had fewer insertions, unlike memory repertoires, which showed none. Analyses of zero insertions could be partly confounded by invariant MAIT and iNKT cells.

This clonotype came up many times. The antigen remains undetermined. CDR3 length: 15 amino acids. The V segment lost 4 bases and the J segment 4 bases; nucleotides outside the gene matches: 5. Germline V gene sequence: CDR1 SGHRS, CDR2 YFSETQ. One entry per CDR3 protein, called by TCRdb with MiXCR from the 5' RACE reads. Here the sample spans roughly 250,000 distinct CDR3 sequences, 7% being singletons. In addition, the sample was reused for a study of yellow fever vaccine responses in identical twins.

The rearrangement links TRBV5-1 to TRBJ2-1; 10 bases align to TRBD2. The clonotype was recovered from a woman aged 18-29 years in good health. The sequenced sample was memory (CD45RO+) T cells sorted from blood. In nucleotides, the CDR3 is TGCGCCAGCAGCCCCGGGACTAGCGTTTACAATGAGCAGTTCTTC. The encoded protein is CASSPGTSVYNEQFF.